The next 27 T cell receptor beta chains were all read from a single sample in a study of T cells in tumors and immune-related adverse events. Generated by immunoSEQ multiplex PCR, the TCRdb table keeps only in-frame clones and is missing some. The sample shows about 20,000 clones, 85% to 95% of them seen only once. Source: lymph node tissue, taken from a patient treated with anti-PD-1 therapy. These receptors were obtained from a female donor with metastatic renal cell carcinoma.

The chain carries TRBV18 and TRBJ1-4; 9 nucleotides line up with TRBD1. The CDR3 contains 17 residues. The germline V gene has CDR1 KGHSH and CDR2 LQKENI. Trimming at V came to 5 bases and at J to 4 bases, leaving 11 bases not matched to a gene. The CDR3 region is CASSSSRDRAGNEKLFF. The CDR3 DNA reads as TGTGCCAGCTCATCGTCCCGGGACAGGGCTGGTAATGAAAAACTGTTTTTT.

The genes are TRBV18 and TRBJ1-4; 8 bases align to TRBD1. The CDR3 covers 14 residues. J was trimmed by 8 bases and V by 6 bases; bases with no gene match: 8. Germline V CDR1 and CDR2: KGHSH, LQKENI. Here the CDR3 DNA reads TGTGCCAGCTCGCGCACAGGGGGAGAGGAAAAACTGTTTTTT. Translating gives CASSRTGGEEKLFF.

The gene calls are TRBV4-3 and TRBJ1-4; D is unclear. CDR3 length: 15 residues. The V gene lost 0 bases and the J gene lost 8 bases, with 13 bases spanning the gap. Germline CDR1 is LGHNA and CDR2 is YSLEER. The CDR3 spells CASSQDSGNSEKLFF. In DNA form, the CDR3 reads TGCGCCAGCAGCCAAGATTCGGGCAATTCGGAAAAACTGTTTTTT.

The chain employs TRBV19 and TRBJ2-5, with 8 positions matching TRBD2. Germline CDR1 LNHDA, CDR2 SQIVND (reference sequence). V was clipped by 5 bases and J by 4 bases; unmatched bases: 18. The CDR3 runs 18 residues. As DNA, the CDR3 is TGTGCCAGTAGTCAGAGATACGCGGCGGGAGGTCGGTCAGAGACCCAGTACTTC. Its translation: CASSQRYAAGGRSETQYF.

The chain links TRBV27 to TRBJ2-5; D is unclear. CDR1 is MNHEY and CDR2 is SMNVEV in the germline V gene (reference sequence). Trimming took off 8 bases at V and 1 base at J, with 8 bases between the two ends. The CDR3 is made up of 12 amino acids. The CDR3 region has the DNA TGTGCCAGCTCCGGCGGCCAAGAGACCCAGTACTTC. This translates into CASSGGQETQYF.

This clone was seen only once. V gene TRBV5-1 combines with J gene TRBJ2-1; 9 bases agree with TRBD2. The trim removed 4 bases at V and 6 bases at J, leaving 11 bases unmatched. CDR1 is SGHRS, CDR2 YFSETQ, per germline. The CDR3 length is 16 residues. CDR3 sequence reads: CASSPVAAGGSNEQFF. DNA of the CDR3: TGCGCCAGCAGCCCCGTAGCAGCGGGAGGAAGCAATGAGCAGTTCTTC.

V and J are TRBV19 and TRBJ2-1; D may be TRBD2 (5 bases). V was trimmed by 4 bases and J by 10 bases, leaving 29 bases between them. Germline values: CDR1 LNHDA, CDR2 SQIVND (reference sequence). This CDR3 comprises 18 residues. The CDR3 spells CASSTREHSGTRDREQFF. CDR3 in DNA: TGTGCCAGTAGTACGAGGGAACATTCCGGAACACGTGATCGAGAGCAGTTCTTC.

The genes are TRBV5-1 and TRBJ2-3; D gene ambiguous. V was cut by 0 bases and J by 5 bases, with 10 bases left in between. The CDR3 covers 14 residues. CDR1 is SGHRS and CDR2 is YFSETQ in the germline V gene. The CDR3 loop is CASSLGSNKDTQYF. The CDR3 DNA sequence: TGCGCCAGCAGCTTGGGATCGAATAAAGATACGCAGTATTTT.

V is TRBV5-1 and J is TRBJ1-2; 7 nucleotides line up with TRBD1. The germline V gene encodes CDR1 SGHRS and CDR2 YFSETQ. This CDR3 comprises 14 residues. The junction had 6 bases not matched to a gene; V was cut back by 4 bases and J by 3 bases. The CDR3 nucleotides read TGCGCCAGCAGCCTGACAGGGTTGGACTATGGCTACACCTTC. This codes for CASSLTGLDYGYTF.

The J gene is TRBJ1-1, the V gene TRBV11-3; 7 bases map to TRBD1. CDR3 length: 15 residues. Looked up from germline, CDR1 is SGHNT and CDR2 is YENEEA. Trimming removed 3 bases from V and 4 bases from J; junction bases left unmatched: 8. The CDR3 sequence: CASSFLGQGVTEAFF. The CDR3 nucleotides are TGTGCCAGCAGCTTTCTGGGGCAGGGGGTCACTGAAGCTTTCTTT. Complete variable domain (other parts from reference TRBV11-3 and TRBJ1-1): EAGVVQSPRYKIIEKKQPVAFWCNPISGHNTLYWYLQNLGQGPELLIRYENEEAVDDSQLPKDRFSAERLKGVDSTLKIQPAELGDSAVYLCASSFLGQGVTEAFFGQGTRLTVV.

The table lists this clone with a few counts. The V and J genes are TRBV7-8 and TRBJ1-1, with a tentative D call TRBD1 (5 bases). The CDR3 is made up of 13 amino acids. Trimming took off 5 bases at V and 8 bases at J, with 15 bases between the two ends. The germline V gene has CDR1 SGHVS and CDR2 FQNEAQ. The CDR3 DNA reads TGTGCCAGCAGCCCTATGGGGGTGGGGGAAGCTTTCTTT. Translated: CASSPMGVGEAFF.

CDR3 nucleotides: TGTGCCAGCAGCTCCTCTAGCGGGGGGGCCAGCGAGTACTTC. It codes for CASSSSSGGASEYF. This chain connects TRBV11-2 to TRBJ2-7; TRBD2 aligns across 12 bases. V gave up 4 bases and J gave up 11 bases; unmatched junction bases: 9. The CDR3 runs 14 residues. Germline CDR1 and CDR2: SGHAT and FQNNGV.

This clone was detected a few times. The gene calls are TRBV18 and TRBJ1-4; D remains unclear. Trimming stripped 0 bases from V and 8 bases from J, with 4 bases between. The CDR3 contains 12 residues. CDR1 is KGHSH, CDR2 LQKENI, per germline. For the CDR3, the DNA is TGTGCCAGCTCACCACCGGGCGAAAAACTGTTTTTT. As protein: CASSPPGEKLFF.

The J gene is TRBJ1-6, the V gene TRBV10-1, with D perhaps TRBD1 (5 bases). This CDR3 has 15 residues. V shed 6 bases and J shed 4 bases, with 13 bases lying between them. Germline values: CDR1 WNHNN, CDR2 SYGVQD (reference sequence). CDR3 amino acids: CASRRDVIYNSPLHF. Written as DNA, the CDR3 is TGCGCCAGCAGGAGGGACGTAATTTATAATTCACCCCTCCACTTT.

This sequence joins TRBV11-1 and TRBJ2-3; D is unclear. V gave up 0 bases and J gave up 2 bases, with 9 bases separating them. There are 15 residues in the CDR3. Germline assignment: CDR1 SGHAT and CDR2 FQDESV (reference sequence). The CDR3 here is CASSLAWEITDTQYF. Here the CDR3 DNA reads TGTGCCAGCAGCTTAGCGTGGGAAATCACAGATACGCAGTATTTT.

This rearrangement joins TRBV4-1 to TRBJ2-5; 14 bases fit TRBD2. The CDR3 extends over 17 amino acids. With 2 bases clipped from V and 4 bases from J, the junction kept 6 bases outside the gene matches. Germline values: CDR1 MGHRA, CDR2 YSYEKL. CDR3 sequence reads: CASSQSGTSGRAETQYF. CDR3 in DNA: TGCGCCAGCAGCCAATCCGGGACTAGCGGGAGAGCAGAGACCCAGTACTTC.

This clone has just a few counts. The chain joins TRBV4-2 to TRBJ1-5, with TRBD1 as a possible D gene (6 bases). Trimming shortened V by 0 bases and J by 4 bases, and 16 bases separated the two germline ends. This CDR3 has 17 amino acids. Germline CDR1 is LGHNA and CDR2 is YNFKEQ. The CDR3: CASSQEEGQGSNQPQHF. CDR3 DNA: TGTGCCAGCAGCCAAGAGGAGGGGCAGGGGTCAAATCAGCCCCAGCATTTT.

The chain couples TRBV18 to TRBJ1-1; 7 bases are shared with TRBD1. The germline V gene encodes CDR1 KGHSH and CDR2 LQKENI. There are 14 residues in the CDR3. V shed 3 bases, J shed 6 bases, and the junction held 7 bases outside the gene matches. CDR3 loop: CASSPITGEAEAFF. In nucleotides, the CDR3 is TGTGCCAGCTCACCGATCACAGGGGAGGCTGAAGCTTTCTTT. The variable domain in full, with the rest retrieved from reference TRBV18 and TRBJ1-1, is NAGVMQNPRHLVRRRGQEARLRCSPMKGHSHVYWYRQLPEEGLKFMVYLQKENIIDESGMPKERFSAEFPKEGPSILRIQQVVRGDSAAYFCASSPITGEAEAFFGQGTRLTVV.

The chain is built from TRBV18 and TRBJ2-7; D gene ambiguous. Trimming cost V 8 bases and J 8 bases, with 13 bases left between them. Germline assignment: CDR1 KGHSH and CDR2 LQKENI. The CDR3 spans 11 residues. DNA of the CDR3: TGTGCCAGCCGAAGACTGGAACAGCAGTACTTC. It specifies CASRRLEQQYF.

This clone appeared once. The chain links TRBV7-9 to TRBJ1-6, with a tentative D call TRBD1 (5 bases). The ends were cut back, 3 bases at V and 7 bases at J, with 10 bases in the middle. This CDR3 spans 14 amino acids. CDR1 and CDR2 from the germline V gene are SEHNR and FQNEAQ (reference sequence). CDR3 in DNA: TGTGCCAGCAGCTTGGGGACCTTCAATTCACCCCTCCACTTT. It is translated as CASSLGTFNSPLHF.

The chain links TRBV18 to TRBJ2-1; 10 nucleotides align to TRBD2. Germline CDR1 KGHSH, CDR2 LQKENI. Germline trimming cut 0 bases from V and 12 bases from J; bases unmatched to any gene: 11. CDR3 length equals 16 residues. CDR3 nucleotide sequence: TGTGCCAGCTCACCACCGGCAAGCGGGGGGGCCCCCGGGCAGTTCTTC. It is translated as CASSPPASGGAPGQFF.

The V call is TRBV4-2, the J call TRBJ2-3, with TRBD2 identical over 7 bases. The germline CDR1 and CDR2 sequences are LGHNA and YNFKEQ. CDR3 size: 17 residues. V gave up 1 base and J gave up 2 bases; unmatched junction bases: 9. This CDR3 reads CASSQVGGSTYTDTQYF. CDR3 bases: TGTGCCAGCAGCCAAGTAGGCGGGAGTACCTACACAGATACGCAGTATTTT.

This clone was seen only once. This chain uses TRBV7-2 with TRBJ1-5; D not resolved. Germline V lookup: CDR1 SGHTA, CDR2 FQGNSA. The CDR3 totals 15 residues. Trimming removed 5 bases at V and 4 bases at J, with 15 bases between. CDR3 residues: CASSPWTEGNQPQHF. The CDR3 region has the DNA TGTGCCAGCAGCCCTTGGACGGAGGGTAATCAGCCCCAGCATTTT.

The chain links TRBV5-6 to TRBJ1-2, with D perhaps TRBD1 (5 bases). Germline lookup yields CDR1 SGHDT and CDR2 YYEEEE. Trimming took off 2 bases at V and 2 bases at J, with 13 bases between the two ends. This CDR3 spans 15 amino acids. The CDR3 sequence is CASSLQTAGNYGYTF. DNA of the CDR3: TGTGCCAGCAGCTTACAAACGGCAGGGAACTATGGCTACACCTTC.

The chain joins TRBV11-2 to TRBJ1-2; weak D call: TRBD1 (5 bases). This CDR3 has 13 amino acids. V was clipped by 9 bases and J by 6 bases, with 17 bases between them. CDR1 SGHAT and CDR2 FQNNGV come from the germline V gene. This chain's CDR3 is CASSTRALDGYTF. The CDR3 nucleotides read TGTGCCAGTTCTACCAGGGCCCTAGATGGCTACACCTTC. The full variable domain, rest sourced from reference TRBV11-2 and TRBJ1-2, is EAGVAQSPRYKIIEKRQSVAFWCNPISGHATLYWYQQILGQGPKLLIQFQNNGVVDDSQLPKDRFSAERLKGVDSTLKIQPAKLEDSAVYLCASSTRALDGYTFGSGTRLTVV.

The chain joins TRBV5-4 to TRBJ2-5; tentative D call: TRBD2 (5 bases). Per germline, CDR1 SGHNT and CDR2 YYREEE (reference sequence). Trimming shortened V by 0 bases and J by 4 bases, and 13 bases separated the two germline ends. The CDR3 loop spans 15 amino acids. In DNA form, the CDR3 reads TGTGCCAGCAGCTTGGGCGCTAGCAGCCGAGAGACCCAGTACTTC. As protein: CASSLGASSRETQYF.

As regards this clone: Other DNA sequences in the sample encode the same CDR3. This rearrangement joins TRBV20-1 to TRBJ2-7, with D possibly matching TRBD1 (6 bases). Germline V gene sequence: CDR1 DFQATT, CDR2 SNEGSKA (reference sequence). The CDR3 extends over 11 amino acids. Trimming pared 2 bases from V and 6 bases from J, leaving 8 bases between. The CDR3 reads CSARQGFEQYF. DNA for the CDR3: TGCAGTGCTAGACAGGGGTTCGAGCAGTACTTC.